These 7 T cell receptor beta chains were all obtained from the same sample, sequenced in a study of radiation and T cells in renal cell carcinoma. The time point was: blood 2 weeks post-SBRT. Documented treatment: 15 Gy SBRT to primary tumor, nephrectomy 4 weeks later. TCRdb keeps only in-frame clones here, not all; method: immunoSEQ multiplex PCR. The sample includes 100,000 to 150,000 clones, around 89% of them seen just once. Sequencing used blood, obtained from a patient whose treatment included radiotherapy and nephrectomy. All receptors come from a woman in her seventies with renal cell carcinoma.

V and J are TRBV6-6 and TRBJ2-1; D call uncertain. Germline CDR1 reads MNHNY; CDR2 reads SVGAGI (reference sequence). The CDR3 spans 10 residues. The V end lost 5 bases, the J end lost 12 bases, and 8 bases lay between the germline ends. CDR3 DNA sequence: TGTGCCAGCAGTCAACCAACGCAGTTCTTC. Translating it yields CASSQPTQFF.

The rearrangement joins TRBV30 to TRBJ1-4; the D is unclear. V was pared by 0 bases and J by 8 bases, with 10 bases between. CDR1 is GTSNPN, CDR2 SVGIG, per germline (reference sequence). This CDR3 region has 13 residues. The CDR3 protein is CAWSVVGSEKLFF. CDR3 DNA: TGTGCCTGGAGTGTGGTTGGAAGCGAAAAACTGTTTTTT.

This CDR3 is CASRPTAGSYEQYF. For the CDR3, the DNA is TGTGCCAGCAGGCCCACAGCGGGATCCTACGAGCAGTACTTC. The chain links TRBV7-2 to TRBJ2-7; TRBD2 matches at 7 bases. Germline V lookup: CDR1 SGHTA, CDR2 FQGNSA. The CDR3 is 14 residues long. V lost 6 bases to trimming and J lost 1 base; unmatched junction nucleotides: 6.

This clone occurred a few times. This chain joins TRBV27 and TRBJ1-1; D is ambiguous. Germline V lookup: CDR1 MNHEY, CDR2 SMNVEV (reference sequence). Deletions cut 3 bases from V and 1 base from J, with 9 bases between. The CDR3 sequence is 14 residues long. The CDR3 is CASSFRQRNTEAFF. The DNA of the CDR3 is TGTGCCAGCAGTTTCCGTCAGCGGAACACTGAAGCTTTCTTT.

The J gene is TRBJ2-3, the V gene TRBV30; weak D call: TRBD2 (7 bases). CDR3 length equals 16 residues. V was pared by 1 base and J by 2 bases, with 16 bases between. CDR1 is GTSNPN, CDR2 SVGIG, per germline (reference sequence). CDR3 nucleotides: TGTGCCTGGAGTGACCAGGGGCGGGGGTTCACAGATACGCAGTATTTT. Translation gives CAWSDQGRGFTDTQYF. Complete variable domain (other parts from reference TRBV30 and TRBJ2-3): SQTIHQWPATLVQPVGSPLSLECTVEGTSNPNLYWYRQAAGRGLQLLFYSVGIGQISSEVPQNLSASRPQDRQFILSSKKLLLSDSGFYLCAWSDQGRGFTDTQYFGPGTRLTVL.

The chain links TRBV7-9 to TRBJ1-2, with unresolved D. V lost 1 base, J lost 2 bases, and 2 bases lay in between. Germline values: CDR1 SEHNR, CDR2 FQNEAQ (reference sequence). The CDR3 consists of 12 residues. As DNA, the CDR3 is TGTGCCAGCAGCTTAGAGAACTATGGCTACACCTTC. It specifies CASSLENYGYTF.

The genes are TRBV18 and TRBJ2-7; D unresolved. Germline CDR1 is KGHSH and CDR2 is LQKENI. This CDR3 comprises 13 residues. V dropped 2 bases and J dropped 5 bases, with 10 bases sitting between them. CDR3 loop: CASSPSQHNEQYF. The CDR3 bases are TGTGCCAGCTCACCATCACAGCATAACGAGCAGTACTTC.